Each of the 12 T cell receptor beta chains below was sequenced from the same sample in a study of shared clonotypes between healthy human individuals. Sequencing used immunoSEQ multiplex PCR; TCRdb keeps in-frame clones, though not all of them. The table records some 550,000 clones, around 97% of them present only once. The material sequenced was naive CD4+ T cells sorted from blood. Subset described: CD45RA+ positively selected. The receptors originated from a woman aged 25 to 39 in good health.

The V gene is TRBV6-6, the J gene TRBJ2-2; D not resolved. The CDR3 contains 14 residues. With 5 bases removed from V and 5 bases from J, the gap between germline ends came to 12 bases. From germline, CDR1 is MNHNY and CDR2 SVGAGI (reference sequence). CDR3 loop: CASSPSLGTGELFF. CDR3 coding DNA: TGTGCCAGCAGTCCTTCCCTAGGAACCGGGGAGCTGTTTTTT.

The chain combines TRBV29-1 with TRBJ1-4; D ambiguous. There are 14 residues in the CDR3. In germline, CDR1 is SQVTM, CDR2 ANQGSEA. The V and J ends lost 7 bases and 0 bases respectively, with 12 bases between them. The chain's CDR3 is CSARVGATNEKLFF. Written as DNA, the CDR3 is TGCAGCGCCCGCGTGGGTGCAACTAATGAAAAACTGTTTTTT. Looking up the rest from reference TRBV29-1 and TRBJ1-4 gives the full variable domain: SAVISQKPSRDICQRGTSLTIQCQVDSQVTMMFWYRQQPGQSLTLIATANQGSEATYESGFVIDKFPISRPNLTFSTLTVSNMSPEDSSIYLCSARVGATNEKLFFGSGTQLSVL.

V and J are TRBV4-1 and TRBJ1-1; D uncertain. Germline CDR1 reads MGHRA; CDR2 reads YSYEKL. V lost 1 base to trimming and J lost 1 base, with 10 bases between them. The CDR3 runs 15 residues. CDR3 DNA sequence: TGCGCCAGCAGCCAAGGCCGGGGTCCGAACACTGAAGCTTTCTTT. Its translation: CASSQGRGPNTEAFF.

The chain couples TRBV19 to TRBJ1-1; no clear D gene. Germline V gene sequence: CDR1 LNHDA, CDR2 SQIVND (reference sequence). The CDR3 totals 13 residues. V was shortened by 7 bases and J by 0 bases, with 9 bases between the two germline ends. The CDR3 coding sequence is TGTGCCAGTAAGTCTTTCATGAACACTGAAGCTTTCTTT. Translating gives CASKSFMNTEAFF.

The chain recombines TRBV27 with TRBJ2-7; D is unresolved. Trimming pared 5 bases from V and 7 bases from J, leaving 15 bases between. Germline CDR1 reads MNHEY; CDR2 reads SMNVEV (reference sequence). The CDR3 has 13 amino acids. The CDR3 loop is CASSRPRSREQYF. CDR3 coding DNA: TGTGCCAGCAGTCGCCCCAGGTCAAGAGAGCAGTACTTC.

The CDR3 DNA reads as TGCGCCAGCAGCCCTACCTACGTCAGGGGTGAAGCTTTCTTT. Its translation: CASSPTYVRGEAFF. The chain links TRBV5-1 to TRBJ1-1, with a tentative D call TRBD1 (6 bases). CDR1 and CDR2 from the germline V gene are SGHRS and YFSETQ. Between the trimmed V and J ends, which lost 4 bases and 7 bases, there was a span of 17 bases. The CDR3 length is 14 residues.

This chain links TRBV23-1 with TRBJ2-7, with 7 nucleotides matching TRBD1. TRBV23-1 is classed as an ORF, of uncertain function. CDR3 length equals 15 residues. J gave up 5 bases and V 1 base, and 8 bases lay outside the gene matches. The CDR3 sequence: CASSQWGTDTHEQYF. In nucleotides, the CDR3 is TGCGCCAGCAGTCAATGGGGGACAGACACCCACGAGCAGTACTTC.

This clone was found once. V gene TRBV28 combines with J gene TRBJ1-1; TRBD1 is a possible D gene (6 bases). V was clipped by 5 bases and J by 0 bases, with 13 bases between them. This CDR3 has 15 residues. Germline V lookup: CDR1 MDHEN, CDR2 SYDVKM. Here the CDR3 DNA reads TGTGCCAGCAGTCTAACAGGGCCTATGAACACTGAAGCTTTCTTT. It encodes CASSLTGPMNTEAFF.

The CDR3: CASSEDNSNQPQHF. Here the CDR3 DNA reads TGTGCCAGTAGTGAGGACAACAGCAATCAGCCCCAGCATTTT. The chain carries TRBV19 and TRBJ1-5; possible D gene TRBD1, 5 bases. The CDR3 is 14 residues long. Trimming stripped 5 bases from V and 1 base from J, with 9 bases between. Germline CDR1 LNHDA, CDR2 SQIVND (reference sequence). Variable domain in full (rest from reference TRBV19 and TRBJ1-5): DGGITQSPKYLFRKEGQNVTLSCEQNLNHDAMYWYRQDPGQGLRLIYYSQIVNDFQKGDIAEGYSVSREKKESFPLTVTSAQKNPTAFYLCASSEDNSNQPQHFGDGTRLSIL.

This chain joins TRBV5-1 and TRBJ1-4; 7 nucleotides line up with TRBD1. The CDR3 spans 14 residues. The V and J ends lost 4 bases and 8 bases, in that order; junction bases with no gene match: 8. Germline CDR1 reads SGHRS; CDR2 reads YFSETQ. Here the CDR3 reads CASSVTGDGEKLFF. In DNA form, the CDR3 reads TGCGCCAGCAGCGTCACAGGGGATGGGGAAAAACTGTTTTTT.

The gene calls are TRBV28 and TRBJ2-3; D might be TRBD1 (5 bases). The V gene lost 4 bases and the J gene lost 14 bases, with 13 bases spanning the gap. CDR1 and CDR2 from the germline V gene are MDHEN and SYDVKM. This CDR3 contains 11 residues. Written as DNA, the CDR3 is TGTGCCAGCAGTTCCAGGTGGGGCCGGTATTTT. This sequence encodes CASSSRWGRYF.

J is TRBJ2-7 and V is TRBV28, with TRBD1 matching 7 bases. Looked up from germline, CDR1 is MDHEN and CDR2 is SYDVKM. This CDR3 is 15 amino acids long. After removal of 4 bases from V and 3 bases from J, the junction contained 9 bases not matched to a gene. The CDR3 nucleotides are TGTGCCAGCAGTTCCTACGGGACAGAAAGCTACGAGCAGTACTTC. It encodes CASSSYGTESYEQYF.